The sequence of this T cell receptor (beta chain) was determined in a study of cytomegalovirus exposure and HLA in healthy donors. Overall study context: Falling in the Caucasian-associated ancestry cluster were about four fifths of around 370 genotyped donors. Study outcomes and limitations: Roughly even sequencing depth across donors was the assumption behind the presence/absence analyses.

While unrecorded immune exposures were likely, the donors were nominally healthy when sampled. This PCR relied on a set of 60 Vbeta primers and 13 Jbeta primers. The data were produced by immunoSEQ multiplex PCR, yet TCRdb's version contains in-frame clones alone and is incomplete. This sample carries about 150,000 clones, roughly 80% of them seen once, and the ten largest clones take 1.4%. Note on this clone: Its target is not known.

V trimming: 5 bases; J trimming: 3 bases; junction bases outside the gene matches: 4. CDR1 and CDR2 (germline): MGHRA, YSYEKL. This CDR3 contains 14 residues. The material sequenced was PBMCs. The source is a male donor in good health and CMV-seronegative. The chain is built from TRBV4-1 and TRBJ2-7; 10 bases fit TRBD1. CDR3 bases: TGCGCCAGCAGCTCGCGGACAGGGGGCTACGAGCAGTACTTC. Its translation: CASSSRTGGYEQYF.